This T cell receptor (beta chain) emerged from a study of shared clonotypes between healthy human individuals. CDR1 SQVTM and CDR2 ANQGSEA come from the germline V gene. The V gene lost 4 bases and the J gene lost 0 bases, with 11 bases spanning the gap. The CDR3 length is 14 residues. The method was immunoSEQ multiplex PCR; TCRdb's version includes in-frame clones alone and lacks a portion of them. Here the sample spans approximately 1,500,000 clones, around 95% being singletons. This sequence joins TRBV29-1 and TRBJ2-3; no definite D call. The origin of this receptor is a man aged 25 to 45 in good health. Sequences were obtained from naive CD4+ T cells sorted from blood. Noted subset: CD45RA+ positively selected. DNA of the CDR3: TGCAGCGTTGGACCAAAATCTAGCACAGATACGCAGTATTTT. Protein product: CSVGPKSSTDTQYF.